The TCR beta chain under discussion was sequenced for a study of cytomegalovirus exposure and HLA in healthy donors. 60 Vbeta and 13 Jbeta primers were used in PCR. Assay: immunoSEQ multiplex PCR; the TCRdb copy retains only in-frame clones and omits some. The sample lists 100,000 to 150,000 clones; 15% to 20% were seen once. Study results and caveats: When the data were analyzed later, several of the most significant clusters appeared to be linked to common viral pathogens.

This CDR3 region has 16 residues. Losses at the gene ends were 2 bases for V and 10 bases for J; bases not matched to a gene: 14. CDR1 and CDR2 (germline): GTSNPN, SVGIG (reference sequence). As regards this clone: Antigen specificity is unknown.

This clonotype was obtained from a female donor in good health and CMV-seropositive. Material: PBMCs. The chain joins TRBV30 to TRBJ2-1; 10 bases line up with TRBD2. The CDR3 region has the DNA TGTGCCTGGAGTCGCTGGGCTAGCGGGAGTCTAGGAGAGCAGTTCTTC. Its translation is CAWSRWASGSLGEQFF.